This T cell receptor beta chain was recorded in a study of control samples from healthy donors and cancer patients. Assay used: immunoSEQ multiplex PCR; TCRdb lists only in-frame clones, some missing. The data contain about 170,000 clones, 94% of them singletons. V was cut by 3 bases and J by 1 base, with 6 bases left in between. The CDR3 contains 13 residues. The J gene is TRBJ1-1, the V gene TRBV12-3 or TRBV12-4; D remains unclear. Sequenced material: blood. The sequence derives from a young woman in good health. CDR3 nucleotides: TGTGCCAGCAGTTTTAATCCGAACACTGAAGCTTTCTTT. It yields the protein CASSFNPNTEAFF.